These 2 T cell receptor beta chains originate from one sample sequenced in a study of T cell repertoires in cytomegalovirus infection. Their antigen targets remain unknown. Using its own MiXCR run on the reads, TCRdb lists one record per CDR3 protein. Among roughly 990,000 distinct CDR3 sequences listed, about a third were seen once. Sequences were derived from cultured CD8+ T cells from PBMCs, sampled from culture after CMV antigen stimulation. The receptors were gathered from a human donor in good health (CMV status not recorded). Some clones in this sample may be carry-over from other donors' samples.

The gene calls are TRBV5-1 and TRBJ2-2; 8 nucleotides align to TRBD1. With 4 bases clipped from V and 3 bases from J, the junction kept 5 bases outside the gene matches. The CDR3 runs 15 residues. CDR1 SGHRS and CDR2 YFSETQ come from the germline V gene. CDR3 loop: CASSLGQEYTGELFF. In nucleotides, the CDR3 is TGCGCCAGCAGCCTGGGACAGGAGTACACCGGGGAGCTGTTTTTT.

The chain is built from TRBV27 and TRBJ1-2; D might be TRBD1 (5 bases). The CDR3 is 14 residues long. V lost 4 bases and J lost 1, with 10 bases in between. The germline CDR1 and CDR2 sequences are MNHEY and SMNVEV (reference sequence). The CDR3 spells CASSSWDGNYGYTF. As DNA, the CDR3 is TGTGCCAGCAGTTCCTGGGACGGTAACTATGGCTACACCTTC.